The next 10 T cell receptor beta chains were all read from a single sample in a study of cytomegalovirus exposure and HLA in healthy donors. PCR amplification relied on 60 Vbeta primers (plus 13 Jbeta primers). The method was immunoSEQ multiplex PCR; TCRdb's version includes in-frame clones alone and lacks a portion of them. This table holds 100,000 or so clones, 78% found once. Sequenced: PBMCs. The receptors stem from a woman aged 40-49 years in good health and CMV-seropositive.

V is TRBV2 and J is TRBJ2-3; D may be TRBD2 (5 bases). The CDR3 contains 16 residues. Per the germline V gene, CDR1 is SNHLY and CDR2 is FYNNEI. The V end lost 1 base, the J end lost 1 base, and 12 bases lay between the germline ends. The CDR3 region is CASSEGRGRGTDTQYF. CDR3 nucleotides: TGTGCCAGCAGTGAAGGTCGGGGAAGGGGCACAGATACGCAGTATTTT.

J is TRBJ2-7 and V is TRBV5-8; 9 nucleotides line up with TRBD1. The CDR3 is made up of 15 amino acids. Germline assignment: CDR1 SGHTS and CDR2 YDEGEE. The V gene end was trimmed by 4 bases and the J gene end by 4 bases; junction bases not matched to a gene: 9. The CDR3 sequence: CASSVTGTGLYEQYF. The CDR3 DNA follows: TGTGCCAGCAGCGTTACCGGGACAGGGCTTTACGAGCAGTACTTC.

The chain combines TRBV27 with TRBJ2-7; 7 positions match TRBD1. V shed 3 bases and J 6 bases; nucleotides not matched to a gene: 14. The CDR3 runs to 16 residues. The germline gives CDR1 MNHEY, CDR2 SMNVEV (reference sequence). CDR3 DNA sequence: TGTGCCAGCAGTTTGAACCCCCGGGACAGACGGACCGAGCAGTACTTC. As protein: CASSLNPRDRRTEQYF.

The chain carries TRBV4-2 and TRBJ2-3; 9 bases map to TRBD2. Germline V CDR1 and CDR2: LGHNA, YNFKEQ. CDR3 length: 16 amino acids. The trim removed 4 bases at V and 2 bases at J, leaving 7 bases unmatched. DNA of the CDR3: TGTGCCAGCAGCCCCCGAGGACTAGCGCTCACAGATACGCAGTATTTT. Encoded protein: CASSPRGLALTDTQYF.

This rearrangement joins TRBV29-1 to TRBJ2-7; a weak D match, TRBD1 (6 bases). Germline V gene data show CDR1 as SQVTM and CDR2 as ANQGSEA. Trimming cost V 5 bases and J 0 bases, with 17 bases left between them. This CDR3 has 15 amino acids. This CDR3 is CSVLKLRDTSYEQYF. In nucleotides, the CDR3 is TGCAGCGTTCTAAAGCTCCGGGACACCTCCTACGAGCAGTACTTC.

This clone was observed at least ten times. The chain has TRBV21-1 and TRBJ1-5; TRBD1, as called in the table, went unchecked against the DNA. TRBV21-1 is labeled a pseudogene. The CDR3 length is 14 residues. The DNA of the CDR3 is TGTGCCAGCAGCTGGCCAGGGGGCAATCAGCCCCAGCATTTT. It yields the protein CASSWPGGNQPQHF.

This clone was seen just once. This chain uses TRBV27 with TRBJ2-5; D remains unclear. The end of the DNA fits TRBJ2-7 better, so the J call may be wrong. Germline CDR1 is MNHEY and CDR2 is SMNVEV (reference sequence). The CDR3 is 13 amino acids. DNA for the CDR3: TGTGCCAGCAGTTTATCGAGTCTATACGAGCAGTACTTC. Translated, it gives CASSLSSLYEQYF.

The chain links TRBV7-2 to TRBJ2-7, with 7 bases aligning to TRBD2. Per germline, CDR1 SGHTA and CDR2 FQGNSA. The CDR3 has 14 residues. Unmatched junction bases numbered 14, after V lost 8 bases and J lost 7 bases. The CDR3 protein is CASRPQTSSDEQYF. CDR3 DNA: TGTGCCAGCCGCCCTCAGACTAGCTCAGATGAGCAGTACTTC.

The gene calls are TRBV7-9 and TRBJ2-1, with 9 bases aligning to TRBD2. Per the germline V gene, CDR1 is SEHNR and CDR2 is FQNEAQ (reference sequence). V shed 1 base and J 4 bases; nucleotides not matched to a gene: 5. The CDR3 totals 16 residues. CDR3 region: CASSLVGTSRYNEQFF. CDR3 nucleotide sequence: TGTGCCAGCAGCTTAGTGGGGACTAGCCGATACAATGAGCAGTTCTTC.

This chain joins TRBV19 and TRBJ2-5; TRBD2 matches 10 bases. The CDR3 consists of 15 residues. Germline assignment: CDR1 LNHDA and CDR2 SQIVND (reference sequence). V trimming: 4 bases; J trimming: 5 bases; junction bases outside the gene matches: 7. This CDR3 reads CASSSLAGDRETQYF. The CDR3 DNA reads as TGTGCCAGTAGTAGCCTAGCGGGAGATCGGGAGACCCAGTACTTC.